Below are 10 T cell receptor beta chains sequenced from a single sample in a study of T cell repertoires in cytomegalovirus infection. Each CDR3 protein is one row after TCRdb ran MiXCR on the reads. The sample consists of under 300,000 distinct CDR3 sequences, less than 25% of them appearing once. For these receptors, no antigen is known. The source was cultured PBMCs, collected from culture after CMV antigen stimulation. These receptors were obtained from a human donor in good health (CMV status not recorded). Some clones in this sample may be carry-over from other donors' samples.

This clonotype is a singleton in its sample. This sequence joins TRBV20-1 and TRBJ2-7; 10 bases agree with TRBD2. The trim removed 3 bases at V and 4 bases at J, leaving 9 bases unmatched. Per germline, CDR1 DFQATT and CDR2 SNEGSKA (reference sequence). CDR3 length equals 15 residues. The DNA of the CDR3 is TGCAGTGCTAGGGGGCTAGCGGGAGTCTTTTACGAGCAGTACTTC. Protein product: CSARGLAGVFYEQYF.

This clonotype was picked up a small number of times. CDR3 DNA: TGTGCCAGCTCACCAAGACGTCTAGCCGTTGGCAATGAGCAGTTCTTC. It yields the protein CASSPRRLAVGNEQFF. This chain connects TRBV18 to TRBJ2-1; possibly TRBD2 for D (5 bases). Germline values: CDR1 KGHSH, CDR2 LQKENI. Trimming shortened V by 2 bases and J by 6 bases, and 17 bases separated the two germline ends. The CDR3 runs 16 residues. The full variable domain, completed using reference TRBV18 and TRBJ2-1, is NAGVMQNPRHLVRRRGQEARLRCSPMKGHSHVYWYRQLPEEGLKFMVYLQKENIIDESGMPKERFSAEFPKEGPSILRIQQVVRGDSAAYFCASSPRRLAVGNEQFFGPGTRLTVL.

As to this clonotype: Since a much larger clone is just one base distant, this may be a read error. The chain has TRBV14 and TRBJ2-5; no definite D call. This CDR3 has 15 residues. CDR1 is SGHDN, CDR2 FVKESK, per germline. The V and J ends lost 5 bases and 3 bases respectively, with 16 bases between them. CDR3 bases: TGTGCCAGCAGCAAACTGGGTCTAAGGGAAGAGACCCAGTACTTC. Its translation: CASSKLGLREETQYF.

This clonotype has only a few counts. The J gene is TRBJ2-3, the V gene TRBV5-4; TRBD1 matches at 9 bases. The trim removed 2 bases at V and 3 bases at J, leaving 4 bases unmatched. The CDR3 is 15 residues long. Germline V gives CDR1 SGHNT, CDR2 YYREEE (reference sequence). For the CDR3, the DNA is TGTGCCAGCAGCTTAGGGACAGGGAGGACAGATACGCAGTATTTT. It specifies CASSLGTGRTDTQYF.

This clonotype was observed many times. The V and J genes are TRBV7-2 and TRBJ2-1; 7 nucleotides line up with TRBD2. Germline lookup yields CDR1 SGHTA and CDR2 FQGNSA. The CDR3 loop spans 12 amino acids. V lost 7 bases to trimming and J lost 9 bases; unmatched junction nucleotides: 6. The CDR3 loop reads CASTYWGGEQFF. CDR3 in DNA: TGTGCCAGCACCTACTGGGGGGGTGAGCAGTTCTTC.

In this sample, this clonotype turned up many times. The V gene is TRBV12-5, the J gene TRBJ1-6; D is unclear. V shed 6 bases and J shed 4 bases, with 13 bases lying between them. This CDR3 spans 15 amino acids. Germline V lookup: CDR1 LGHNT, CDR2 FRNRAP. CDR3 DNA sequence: TGTGCTAGTGGGAAAACAGAGATTTATAATTCACCCCTCCACTTT. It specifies CASGKTEIYNSPLHF.

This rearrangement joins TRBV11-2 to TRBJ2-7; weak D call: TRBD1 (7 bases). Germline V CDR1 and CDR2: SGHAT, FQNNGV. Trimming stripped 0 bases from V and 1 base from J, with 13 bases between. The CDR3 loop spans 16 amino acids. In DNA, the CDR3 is TGTGCCAGCAGCTTAGAAAGGCAGGGGGGTTCCTACGAGCAGTACGTC. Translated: CASSLERQGGSYEQYV.

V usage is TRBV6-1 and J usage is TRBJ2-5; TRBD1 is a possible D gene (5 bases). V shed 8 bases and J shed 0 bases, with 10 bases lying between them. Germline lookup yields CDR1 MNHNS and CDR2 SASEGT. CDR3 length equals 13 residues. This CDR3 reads CASQGAHQETQYF. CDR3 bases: TGTGCCAGCCAAGGGGCCCACCAAGAGACCCAGTACTTC.

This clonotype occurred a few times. CDR3 sequence (DNA): TGTGCCAGCACCGTCCAGAACAATCAGCCCCAGCATTTT. Its translation: CASTVQNNQPQHF. The chain recombines TRBV7-2 with TRBJ1-5; D call uncertain. V was cut by 7 bases and J by 3 bases, with 10 bases left in between. The germline V gene has CDR1 SGHTA and CDR2 FQGNSA. The CDR3 runs to 13 residues.

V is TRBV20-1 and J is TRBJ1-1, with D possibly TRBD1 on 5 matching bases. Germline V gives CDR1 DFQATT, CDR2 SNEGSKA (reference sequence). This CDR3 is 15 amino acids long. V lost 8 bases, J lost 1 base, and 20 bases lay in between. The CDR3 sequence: CSPKNGAGQNTEAFF. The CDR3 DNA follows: TGCAGTCCTAAAAACGGGGCAGGCCAGAACACTGAAGCTTTCTTT.